The 20 T cell receptor beta chains in this list originate from one sample, sequenced in a study of blood T cell repertoires in COVID-19. Clones were read by immunoSEQ multiplex PCR, and TCRdb kept only the in-frame ones, dropping some. The table has approximately 170,000 clones, 88% seen once. The sample comprised peripheral blood. These receptors all come from a man aged 45-65 years who had recovered from COVID-19.

This sequence joins TRBV7-3 and TRBJ2-1; 10 bases fit TRBD2. Trimming removed 1 base from V and 3 bases from J; junction bases left unmatched: 3. In germline, CDR1 is SGHTA, CDR2 FQGTGA. This CDR3 is 16 amino acids long. CDR3 nucleotides: TGTGCCAGCAGCTTAAGTAGCGGGGGGTTCTACAATGAGCAGTTCTTC. Encoded protein: CASSLSSGGFYNEQFF.

The chain combines TRBV9 with TRBJ1-1; the D gene is possibly TRBD1 (6 bases). Germline V gene data show CDR1 as SGDLS and CDR2 as YYNGEE. The CDR3 contains 17 residues. The V gene lost 0 bases and the J gene lost 1 base, with 16 bases spanning the gap. The CDR3 DNA sequence: TGTGCCAGCAGCGTAGGACAGGCTGGGGTCGGGAACACTGAAGCTTTCTTT. Its translation: CASSVGQAGVGNTEAFF.

The DNA of the CDR3 is TGTGCCAGCTCACCCAACTCGGGGAGCACTGAAGCTTTCTTT. Translating gives CASSPNSGSTEAFF. The V gene is TRBV18, the J gene TRBJ1-1; no clear D. CDR1 is KGHSH and CDR2 is LQKENI in the germline V gene. V lost 3 bases and J lost 4, with 12 bases in between. The CDR3 spans 14 residues.

The gene calls are TRBV30 and TRBJ1-3; 8 nucleotides align to TRBD1. Germline CDR1 reads GTSNPN; CDR2 reads SVGIG (reference sequence). Trimming at V came to 3 bases and at J to 2 bases, leaving 3 bases not matched to a gene. CDR3 size: 14 residues. CDR3 in amino acids: CAWRTQGAGNTIYF. The CDR3 bases are TGTGCCTGGAGGACACAGGGGGCTGGAAACACCATATATTTT. Combining the CDR3 with reference TRBV30 and TRBJ1-3 gives the whole variable domain SQTIHQWPATLVQPVGSPLSLECTVEGTSNPNLYWYRQAAGRGLQLLFYSVGIGQISSEVPQNLSASRPQDRQFILSSKKLLLSDSGFYLCAWRTQGAGNTIYFGEGSWLTVV.

This clone was counted a single time. The J gene is TRBJ2-1, the V gene TRBV7-2, with TRBD2 matching over 10 bases. Germline CDR1 and CDR2: SGHTA and FQGNSA. V was clipped by 3 bases and J by 4 bases; unmatched bases: 6. The CDR3 is 16 residues long. Written as DNA, the CDR3 is TGTGCCAGCAGCTTCCTAACTAGCGGGATGTACAATGAGCAGTTCTTC. This codes for CASSFLTSGMYNEQFF.

This sequence joins TRBV20-1 and TRBJ2-4, with 7 bases matching TRBD2. Germline CDR1 reads DFQATT; CDR2 reads SNEGSKA (reference sequence). V shed 3 bases, J shed 0 bases, and the junction held 5 bases outside the gene matches. This CDR3 is built from 15 residues. The CDR3 nucleotides are TGCAGTGCTAGTGTGCTAGCGGTAGCCAAAAACATTCAGTACTTC. Protein product: CSASVLAVAKNIQYF.

The chain couples TRBV7-6 to TRBJ2-7; TRBD1 agrees at 7 bases. Germline V gives CDR1 SGHVS, CDR2 FNYEAQ. The CDR3 has 16 residues. The junction had 6 bases not matched to a gene; V was cut back by 1 base and J by 0 bases. The CDR3 DNA sequence: TGTGCCAGCAGCTTAGTCCCCAGGGGGTCCTCCTACGAGCAGTACTTC. Residues: CASSLVPRGSSYEQYF.

V usage is TRBV6-5 and J usage is TRBJ1-4, with D perhaps TRBD1 (6 bases). Per the germline V gene, CDR1 is MNHEY and CDR2 is SVGAGI. V was cut by 6 bases and J by 7 bases, with 15 bases left in between. The CDR3 is made up of 14 amino acids. Here the CDR3 reads CASREGGAGEKLFF. In nucleotides, the CDR3 is TGTGCCAGCAGGGAGGGGGGGGCTGGTGAAAAACTGTTTTTT.

The chain employs TRBV7-9 and TRBJ1-4; maybe TRBD1 (5 bases). The CDR3 runs 14 residues. Trimming left V 5 bases short and J 6 bases short, with 13 bases between. Germline CDR1 is SEHNR and CDR2 is FQNEAQ (reference sequence). The CDR3 sequence: CASSPHGGDEKLFF. CDR3 coding DNA: TGTGCCAGCAGCCCTCATGGGGGGGATGAAAAACTGTTTTTT.

This clone was seen once. J is TRBJ2-7 and V is TRBV18, with TRBD2 identical over 10 bases. With 6 bases clipped from V and 5 bases from J, the junction kept 4 bases outside the gene matches. The CDR3 loop spans 13 amino acids. CDR1 and CDR2 (germline): KGHSH, LQKENI. DNA for the CDR3: TGTGCCAGCTCCCTCGGACTAGCGGACGAGCAGTACTTC. This codes for CASSLGLADEQYF.

The V and J genes are TRBV12-5 and TRBJ2-7; D possibly corresponds to TRBD2 (5 bases). The germline gives CDR1 LGHNT, CDR2 FRNRAP. The CDR3 runs 15 residues. The germline V and J ends were trimmed by 6 bases and 3 bases, with 18 bases remaining between them. CDR3 loop: CASGRGLNLYYEQYF. In DNA form, the CDR3 reads TGTGCTAGTGGGCGCGGGCTCAACTTATACTACGAGCAGTACTTC.

This clone was observed once. The chain couples TRBV28 to TRBJ1-2, with TRBD1 as a possible D gene (5 bases). Trimming removed 8 bases from V and 5 bases from J, with 9 bases in between. This CDR3 is built from 11 residues. Germline CDR1 reads MDHEN; CDR2 reads SYDVKM. In nucleotides, the CDR3 is TGTGCCAGCGACAGTCGGTATGGCTACACCTTC. It specifies CASDSRYGYTF.

The CDR3 loop reads CASSSGTSGGARTDTQYF. CDR3 DNA sequence: TGTGCCAGCAGTTCCGGGACTAGCGGGGGGGCTCGCACAGATACGCAGTATTTT. This chain links TRBV27 with TRBJ2-3, with TRBD2 identical over 16 bases. Losses at the gene ends were 4 bases for V and 1 base for J; bases not matched to a gene: 5. Germline values: CDR1 MNHEY, CDR2 SMNVEV (reference sequence). There are 18 residues in the CDR3.

V and J are TRBV2 and TRBJ2-1; TRBD2 agrees at 10 bases. V lost 6 bases, J lost 7 bases, and 6 bases stayed unmatched. The length of the CDR3 is 14 residues. Germline V gene data show CDR1 as SNHLY and CDR2 as FYNNEI. The CDR3 loop is CASRASGSGNEQFF. The CDR3 DNA reads as TGTGCCAGCAGGGCTAGCGGGAGCGGAAATGAGCAGTTCTTC.

The J gene is TRBJ2-7, the V gene TRBV6-2 or TRBV6-3; D remains unclear. CDR1 and CDR2 from the germline V gene are MNHEY and SVGEGT. This CDR3 spans 13 amino acids. The V gene lost 5 bases and the J gene lost 4 bases, with 12 bases spanning the gap. CDR3 bases: TGTGCCAGCAGTAAGCAGACACCATACGAGCAGTACTTC. Encoded protein: CASSKQTPYEQYF.

The chain couples TRBV5-1 to TRBJ2-5; 8 positions agree with TRBD1. CDR1 is SGHRS, CDR2 YFSETQ, per germline. The CDR3 spans 15 residues. With V trimmed by 5 bases and J by 5 bases, 11 bases remained unmatched. This CDR3 is CASSLNPRGLETQYF. In nucleotides, the CDR3 is TGCGCCAGCAGTCTTAACCCCAGGGGGCTGGAGACCCAGTACTTC. Full variable domain (missing parts from reference TRBV5-1 and TRBJ2-5): KAGVTQTPRYLIKTRGQQVTLSCSPISGHRSVSWYQQTPGQGLQFLFEYFSETQRNKGNFPGRFSGRQFSNSRSEMNVSTLELGDSALYLCASSLNPRGLETQYFGPGTRLLVL.

The chain employs TRBV28 and TRBJ1-4; D gene ambiguous. Trimming stripped 1 base from V and 4 bases from J, with 13 bases between. Looked up from germline, CDR1 is MDHEN and CDR2 is SYDVKM. This CDR3 has 16 residues. The DNA of the CDR3 is TGTGCCAGCAGTTTATCGGGGATGGCCCTTAATGAAAAACTGTTTTTT. It encodes CASSLSGMALNEKLFF. Combining the CDR3 with reference TRBV28 and TRBJ1-4 gives the whole variable domain DVKVTQSSRYLVKRTGEKVFLECVQDMDHENMFWYRQDPGLGLRLIYFSYDVKMKEKGDIPEGYSVSREKKERFSLILESASTNQTSMYLCASSLSGMALNEKLFFGSGTQLSVL.

V and J are TRBV9 and TRBJ2-3, with TRBD2 identical over 11 bases. V lost 4 bases and J lost 2; bases outside the gene matches: 3. Germline V gene data show CDR1 as SGDLS and CDR2 as YYNGEE. The CDR3 has 15 residues. CDR3 DNA sequence: TGTGCCAGCAGCCCGACTAGCGGGGTCACAGATACGCAGTATTTT. Translation: CASSPTSGVTDTQYF. Full variable domain (rest looked up from reference TRBV9 and TRBJ2-3): DSGVTQTPKHLITATGQRVTLRCSPRSGDLSVYWYQQSLDQGLQFLIQYYNGEERAKGNILERFSAQQFPDLHSELNLSSLELGDSALYFCASSPTSGVTDTQYFGPGTRLTVL.

The V and J genes are TRBV27 and TRBJ2-1; 10 bases match TRBD2. The CDR3 loop spans 18 amino acids. CDR1 is MNHEY, CDR2 SMNVEV, per germline (reference sequence). V trimming: 3 bases; J trimming: 7 bases; junction bases outside the gene matches: 15. The CDR3 loop is CASSFSWLAGELENEQFF. The CDR3 DNA reads as TGTGCCAGCAGTTTTAGTTGGCTAGCGGGAGAGTTGGAGAATGAGCAGTTCTTC.

The chain employs TRBV28 and TRBJ1-5, with 8 bases lining up with TRBD1. With V trimmed by 6 bases and J by 9 bases, 10 bases remained unmatched. This CDR3 spans 14 amino acids. Germline assignment: CDR1 MDHEN and CDR2 SYDVKM. The CDR3 DNA reads TGTGCCAGCAGCCCAGGGGGCCCGGCCCGGCCCCAGCATTTT. This encodes CASSPGGPARPQHF.